Below are 27 T cell receptor beta chains sequenced from a single sample in a study of blood T cell repertoires in COVID-19. Clones were read by immunoSEQ multiplex PCR, and TCRdb kept only the in-frame ones, dropping some. Among fewer than 500,000 clones listed, 70% to 90% were seen once. The specimen sequenced was peripheral blood. Source of these receptors: a woman aged 30 to 39 with active or convalescent COVID-19.

The chain employs TRBV7-2 and TRBJ1-5, with 7 bases aligning to TRBD1. Germline trimming cut 1 base from V and 4 bases from J; bases unmatched to any gene: 4. The CDR3 spans 15 residues. Germline V CDR1 and CDR2: SGHTA, FQGNSA. The CDR3 DNA follows: TGTGCCAGCAGCTTAGAACAGGGGTGGAATCAGCCCCAGCATTTT. The encoded protein is CASSLEQGWNQPQHF.

The chain has TRBV12-5 and TRBJ2-5; maybe TRBD2 (5 bases). The germline gives CDR1 LGHNT, CDR2 FRNRAP. The CDR3 runs 16 residues. Trimming shortened V by 0 bases and J by 2 bases, and 13 bases separated the two germline ends. This CDR3 reads CASGLVLGEGQETQYF. The CDR3 DNA follows: TGTGCTAGTGGTTTGGTACTAGGAGAGGGACAAGAGACCCAGTACTTC.

This chain links TRBV5-4 with TRBJ1-1; no definite D call. Per germline, CDR1 SGHNT and CDR2 YYREEE (reference sequence). V lost 0 bases to trimming and J lost 0 bases, with 9 bases between them. CDR3 length: 15 residues. The CDR3 is CASSLGPTVNTEAFF. CDR3 DNA sequence: TGTGCCAGCAGCTTGGGCCCAACAGTGAACACTGAAGCTTTCTTT.

The V and J genes are TRBV3-1 (or the pseudogene TRBV3-2) and TRBJ1-2, with D perhaps TRBD1 (5 bases). Germline assignment: CDR1 LGHDT and CDR2 YNNKEL (reference sequence). This CDR3 contains 14 residues. Trimming took off 2 bases at V and 2 bases at J, with 9 bases between the two ends. The CDR3 sequence: CASSQSGGNYGYTF. CDR3 in DNA: TGTGCCAGCAGCCAATCCGGGGGAAACTATGGCTACACCTTC.

The rearrangement uses TRBV20-1 and TRBJ2-7, with 7 bases fitting TRBD1. The V and J ends lost 6 bases and 5 bases, in that order; junction bases with no gene match: 10. This CDR3 comprises 13 residues. The germline gives CDR1 DFQATT, CDR2 SNEGSKA (reference sequence). The CDR3 nucleotides are TGCAGTGCCAGTCGACAGGGTGGAAACGAGCAGTACTTC. As protein: CSASRQGGNEQYF.

The chain is built from TRBV4-2 and TRBJ2-7, with 11 positions matching TRBD1. Germline V gene sequence: CDR1 LGHNA, CDR2 YNFKEQ. This CDR3 contains 16 residues. J gave up 4 bases and V 2 bases, and 7 bases lay outside the gene matches. CDR3 region: CASSQQGTGGRYEQYF. The CDR3 bases are TGTGCCAGCAGCCAACAAGGGACAGGGGGAAGGTACGAGCAGTACTTC.

About this clone: The same CDR3 can be traced to other DNA sequences in this sample. V gene TRBV7-9 combines with J gene TRBJ1-2, with 7 bases lining up with TRBD1. This CDR3 region has 14 residues. Germline CDR1 reads SEHNR; CDR2 reads FQNEAQ (reference sequence). Unmatched junction bases numbered 7, after V lost 5 bases and J lost 4 bases. For the CDR3, the DNA is TGTGCCAGCAGCCAGACAGGGACCCTCTATGGCTACACCTTC. Residues: CASSQTGTLYGYTF. Using reference TRBV7-9 and TRBJ1-2 for the parts outside the CDR3, the full variable domain is DTGVSQNPRHKITKRGQNVTFRCDPISEHNRLYWYRQTLGQGPEFLTYFQNEAQLEKSRLLSDRFSAERPKGSFSTLEIQRTEQGDSAMYLCASSQTGTLYGYTFGSGTRLTVV.

This clone was counted between two and nine times. The genes are TRBV5-1 and TRBJ2-7, with D tentatively TRBD1 (6 bases). This CDR3 comprises 12 residues. Trimming shortened V by 4 bases and J by 1 base, and 6 bases separated the two germline ends. Germline V CDR1 and CDR2: SGHRS, YFSETQ. The DNA of the CDR3 is TGCGCCAGCAGCGGACAGTCCTACGAGCAGTACTTC. Its protein is CASSGQSYEQYF.

V is TRBV7-9 and J is TRBJ1-3, with D perhaps matching TRBD1 (5 bases). The CDR3 is 17 amino acids. V lost 4 bases and J lost 0, with 16 bases in between. CDR1 is SEHNR, CDR2 FQNEAQ, per germline (reference sequence). The CDR3, as DNA: TGTGCCAGCAGCTACCCCCGGGGACTAGCCTCTGGAAACACCATATATTTT. Translating it yields CASSYPRGLASGNTIYF.

This CDR3 reads CAWSPNRGEQYF. The DNA of the CDR3 is TGTGCCTGGAGCCCGAACAGGGGCGAGCAGTACTTC. The V and J genes are TRBV30 and TRBJ2-7, with 7 positions matching TRBD1. This CDR3 is built from 12 residues. The V gene end was trimmed by 3 bases and the J gene end by 6 bases; junction bases not matched to a gene: 5. Germline values: CDR1 GTSNPN, CDR2 SVGIG (reference sequence).

The chain uses TRBV28 and TRBJ1-3, with a possible D match to TRBD1 (5 bases). Germline lookup yields CDR1 MDHEN and CDR2 SYDVKM. The CDR3 is made up of 15 amino acids. The V end lost 2 bases, the J end lost 4 bases, and 12 bases lay between the germline ends. The CDR3 DNA follows: TGTGCCAGCAGTTTACGGGGGATACTCGGAAACACCATATATTTT. Encoded protein: CASSLRGILGNTIYF.

The rearrangement links TRBV9 to TRBJ1-4; D gene uncertain. Germline V gene lookup returns CDR1 SGDLS and CDR2 YYNGEE. With 1 base removed from V and 0 bases from J, the gap between germline ends came to 4 bases. CDR3 length: 14 amino acids. This CDR3 is CASSVSATNEKLFF. CDR3 coding DNA: TGTGCCAGCAGCGTATCGGCAACTAATGAAAAACTGTTTTTT.

The gene calls are TRBV15 and TRBJ1-1, with D possibly matching TRBD1 (5 bases). The CDR3 has 15 amino acids. The V end was cut by 3 bases, the J end by 0 bases, with 11 bases between. Looked up from germline, CDR1 is LNHNV and CDR2 is YYDKDF (reference sequence). DNA of the CDR3: TGTGCCACCAGCAGGCTAAGACAGTTGAACACTGAAGCTTTCTTT. It codes for CATSRLRQLNTEAFF.

The chain is built from TRBV10-3 and TRBJ1-6; TRBD1 aligns across 9 bases. The CDR3 extends over 16 amino acids. The germline V gene encodes CDR1 ENHRY and CDR2 SYGVKD. With 6 bases clipped from V and 8 bases from J, the junction kept 11 bases outside the gene matches. In DNA form, the CDR3 reads TGTGCCATCAGCGCACAGGGGGCAAAGATCGATTCACCCCTCCACTTT. Amino acid sequence: CAISAQGAKIDSPLHF.

The V call is TRBV7-8, the J call TRBJ1-1; D ambiguous. This CDR3 spans 15 amino acids. The V gene's germline CDR1 is SGHVS and CDR2 FQNEAQ. Between the trimmed V and J ends, which lost 5 bases and 0 bases, there was a span of 13 bases. CDR3 sequence reads: CASSPQKLLNTEAFF. CDR3 coding DNA: TGTGCCAGCAGCCCCCAAAAGCTCCTGAACACTGAAGCTTTCTTT.

The chain links TRBV6-1 to TRBJ1-1; D unclear. The germline gives CDR1 MNHNS, CDR2 SASEGT. Trimming stripped 0 bases from V and 0 bases from J, with 8 bases between. The CDR3 spans 15 residues. Written as DNA, the CDR3 is TGTGCCAGCAGTGAAGCGAGAGGGATGAACACTGAAGCTTTCTTT. This gives the protein CASSEARGMNTEAFF.

The rearrangement uses TRBV19 and TRBJ1-4; 10 nucleotides align to TRBD1. V was pared by 4 bases and J by 5 bases, with 7 bases of the junction left unmatched. Germline V gene sequence: CDR1 LNHDA, CDR2 SQIVND (reference sequence). This CDR3 has 16 residues. This chain's CDR3 is CASSTGQGFPNEKLFF. The CDR3, as DNA: TGTGCCAGTAGTACGGGACAGGGGTTCCCAAATGAAAAACTGTTTTTT. The whole variable domain, filled in from reference TRBV19 and TRBJ1-4, reads DGGITQSPKYLFRKEGQNVTLSCEQNLNHDAMYWYRQDPGQGLRLIYYSQIVNDFQKGDIAEGYSVSREKKESFPLTVTSAQKNPTAFYLCASSTGQGFPNEKLFFGSGTQLSVL.

The chain is built from TRBV19 and TRBJ1-1, with TRBD1 matching over 7 bases. Trimming removed 6 bases from V and 3 bases from J; junction bases left unmatched: 13. The CDR3 has 16 amino acids. Germline V lookup: CDR1 LNHDA, CDR2 SQIVND (reference sequence). CDR3 sequence reads: CASRTLPGQSYTEAFF. The CDR3 DNA is TGTGCCAGTAGAACCCTCCCGGGACAGAGCTACACTGAAGCTTTCTTT.

The V gene is TRBV6-1, the J gene TRBJ1-5; D call uncertain. CDR1 and CDR2 from the germline V gene are MNHNS and SASEGT. This CDR3 is built from 14 residues. Deletions cut 3 bases from V and 4 bases from J, with 10 bases between. Here the CDR3 reads CASSDATRNQPQHF. In nucleotides, the CDR3 is TGTGCCAGCAGTGATGCTACGAGAAATCAGCCCCAGCATTTT.

V gene TRBV29-1 combines with J gene TRBJ1-2; TRBD1 aligns across 9 bases. Looked up from germline, CDR1 is SQVTM and CDR2 is ANQGSEA. V was clipped by 6 bases and J by 8 bases; unmatched bases: 10. CDR3 size: 13 residues. This chain's CDR3 is CSVDHQDRGGYTF. The CDR3 DNA reads TGCAGCGTCGATCACCAGGACAGGGGCGGCTACACCTTC.

This clone occurred once. The chain is built from TRBV18 and TRBJ2-2; TRBD1 matches 7 bases. V was pared by 8 bases and J by 1 base, with 7 bases of the junction left unmatched. The CDR3 length is 15 residues. Germline CDR1 reads KGHSH; CDR2 reads LQKENI. CDR3 in DNA: TGTGCCAGCCCCCGGACAGGCCTGAACACCGGGGAGCTGTTTTTT. Translated: CASPRTGLNTGELFF.

The J gene is TRBJ1-6, the V gene TRBV13; no clear D gene. This CDR3 comprises 13 residues. Germline V gives CDR1 PRHDT, CDR2 FYEKMQ (reference sequence). Trimming took 3 bases from V and 10 from J, leaving 10 bases between them. CDR3 residues: CASSLRVNSPLHF. For the CDR3, the DNA is TGTGCCAGCAGCTTGAGGGTTAACTCACCCCTCCACTTT. Based on the CDR3 plus reference TRBV13 and TRBJ1-6, the full variable domain is AAGVIQSPRHLIKEKRETATLKCYPIPRHDTVYWYQQGPGQDPQFLISFYEKMQSDKGSIPDRFSAQQFSDYHSELNMSSLELGDSALYFCASSLRVNSPLHFGNGTRLTVT.

This chain links TRBV6-5 with TRBJ1-1, with TRBD1 as a possible D gene (5 bases). Germline CDR1 and CDR2: MNHEY and SVGAGI. This CDR3 is 15 amino acids long. Trimming took off 7 bases at V and 1 base at J, with 16 bases between the two ends. This CDR3 is CASNKPTRGNTEAFF. The CDR3 DNA reads as TGTGCCAGCAACAAACCGACTAGGGGGAACACTGAAGCTTTCTTT.

The chain combines TRBV19 with TRBJ2-1, with a tentative D call TRBD1 (6 bases). This CDR3 region has 16 residues. V was pared by 4 bases and J by 3 bases, with 16 bases between. Germline V gene lookup returns CDR1 LNHDA and CDR2 SQIVND (reference sequence). CDR3 amino acids: CASSTKTGTFYNEQFF. The CDR3, as DNA: TGTGCCAGTAGTACCAAAACCGGGACATTCTACAATGAGCAGTTCTTC.

The chain is built from TRBV6-1 and TRBJ1-5; D possibly corresponds to TRBD1 (5 bases). The germline V gene encodes CDR1 MNHNS and CDR2 SASEGT. The CDR3 sequence is 15 residues long. Trimming removed 1 base at V and 2 bases at J, with 9 bases between. Here the CDR3 reads CASSEVIQGNQPQHF. The CDR3 DNA is TGTGCCAGCAGTGAAGTTATACAGGGCAATCAGCCCCAGCATTTT.

This clone has a single count. V gene TRBV5-1 combines with J gene TRBJ2-3; 16 nucleotides line up with TRBD2. CDR3 length: 16 amino acids. Germline loops: CDR1 SGHRS, CDR2 YFSETQ. The trim removed 4 bases at V and 8 bases at J, leaving 7 bases unmatched. CDR3 sequence reads: CASSPGTSGGVATQYF. CDR3 DNA: TGCGCCAGCAGCCCCGGGACTAGCGGGGGGGTGGCTACGCAGTATTTT. Full variable domain (remainder filled in from reference TRBV5-1 and TRBJ2-3): KAGVTQTPRYLIKTRGQQVTLSCSPISGHRSVSWYQQTPGQGLQFLFEYFSETQRNKGNFPGRFSGRQFSNSRSEMNVSTLELGDSALYLCASSPGTSGGVATQYFGPGTRLTVL.

This chain joins TRBV30 and TRBJ1-2, with D unclear. Trimming took off 7 bases at V and 2 bases at J, with 17 bases between the two ends. Per the germline V gene, CDR1 is GTSNPN and CDR2 is SVGIG (reference sequence). CDR3 length: 14 amino acids. The CDR3 reads CASLNGSFNYGYTF. The CDR3 nucleotides are TGTGCCTCCTTGAACGGGAGTTTCAACTATGGCTACACCTTC.